Below are 29 T cell receptor beta chains sequenced from a single sample in a study of control samples from healthy donors and cancer patients. Clones were sequenced by immunoSEQ multiplex PCR, and TCRdb holds only the in-frame ones, with some missing. The sample shows hundreds of thousands of clones, roughly 90% of them seen only once. Material for sequencing was PBMCs. All receptors come from a man in his forties with head and neck cancer.

The genes are TRBV5-1 and TRBJ1-3, with 10 bases lining up with TRBD1. The CDR3 length is 16 residues. Germline CDR1 reads SGHRS; CDR2 reads YFSETQ. Unmatched junction bases numbered 8, after V lost 4 bases and J lost 4 bases. The CDR3 nucleotides read TGCGCCAGCAGCCCGGGACAGGGGTTGGGCGGAAACACCATATATTTT. Translation gives CASSPGQGLGGNTIYF.

The rearrangement uses TRBV6-5 and TRBJ2-7; 7 bases align to TRBD2. Germline V gene data show CDR1 as MNHEY and CDR2 as SVGAGI. The CDR3 is 13 amino acids. With 8 bases clipped from V and 1 base from J, the junction kept 5 bases outside the gene matches. The CDR3 nucleotides are TGTGCCAGCGGGCGGGAGAAGTCCTACGAGCAGTACTTC. Encoded protein: CASGREKSYEQYF.

A single count supports this clone. V gene TRBV9 combines with J gene TRBJ1-2, with D possibly TRBD1 on 6 matching bases. CDR3 length equals 14 residues. Germline-derived CDR1 and CDR2 are SGDLS and YYNGEE. V dropped 4 bases and J dropped 3 bases, with 13 bases sitting between them. The CDR3 bases are TGTGCCAGCAGCCCAAAGGGGGGGGACTATGGCTACACCTTC. Its translation: CASSPKGGDYGYTF.

The V call is TRBV4-3, the J call TRBJ2-7, with D perhaps TRBD1 (6 bases). V was shortened by 0 bases and J by 0 bases, with 24 bases between the two germline ends. The CDR3 extends over 20 amino acids. Germline CDR1 reads LGHNA; CDR2 reads YSLEER. As DNA, the CDR3 is TGCGCCAGCAGCCAAGACTCCATCCGCTGGGACACTGATAGCTCCTACGAGCAGTACTTC. As protein: CASSQDSIRWDTDSSYEQYF.

J is TRBJ2-2 and V is TRBV6-5; TRBD1 matches at 8 bases. Germline assignment: CDR1 MNHEY and CDR2 SVGAGI. V trimming: 6 bases; J trimming: 6 bases; junction bases outside the gene matches: 9. The CDR3 totals 15 residues. The DNA of the CDR3 is TGTGCCAGCAGCCCGGACAGGGTAGGGGCCGGGGAGCTGTTTTTT. Its protein product is CASSPDRVGAGELFF.

The chain links TRBV7-9 to TRBJ2-1; 8 nucleotides line up with TRBD1. This CDR3 spans 15 amino acids. Looked up from germline, CDR1 is SEHNR and CDR2 is FQNEAQ (reference sequence). Trimming cost V 4 bases and J 6 bases; bases outside gene matches: 8. The CDR3 protein is CASSSKTGQVNEQFF. CDR3 DNA: TGTGCCAGCAGCTCCAAAACGGGACAGGTCAATGAGCAGTTCTTC.

The V and J genes are TRBV11-2 and TRBJ2-3; TRBD2 matches 14 bases. Germline trimming cut 1 base from V and 4 bases from J; bases unmatched to any gene: 4. CDR3 length equals 17 residues. Per the germline V gene, CDR1 is SGHAT and CDR2 is FQNNGV. The CDR3 DNA is TGTGCCAGCAGCTTAGTGGGACTAGCGGGAGTGGCAGATACGCAGTATTTT. It codes for CASSLVGLAGVADTQYF.

The J gene is TRBJ1-6, the V gene TRBV7-6; 7 nucleotides match TRBD1. The trim removed 2 bases at V and 8 bases at J, leaving 3 bases unmatched. Germline assignment: CDR1 SGHVS and CDR2 FNYEAQ. This CDR3 spans 14 amino acids. The CDR3 loop reads CASSLKGADSPLHF. The CDR3 DNA follows: TGTGCCAGCAGCTTAAAGGGGGCAGATTCACCCCTCCACTTT.

The rearrangement links TRBV2 to TRBJ1-1; D perhaps matches TRBD1 (5 bases). The ends were cut back, 6 bases at V and 7 bases at J, with 9 bases in the middle. Germline V gene data show CDR1 as SNHLY and CDR2 as FYNNEI. This CDR3 contains 11 residues. This CDR3 is CASRQGIEAFF. For the CDR3, the DNA is TGTGCCAGCAGGCAGGGTATTGAAGCTTTCTTT.

The chain carries TRBV16 and TRBJ2-7, with 10 bases fitting TRBD1. CDR1 KGHSY and CDR2 FQNENV come from the germline V gene. The CDR3 runs 15 residues. Unmatched junction bases numbered 8, after V lost 2 bases and J lost 7 bases. The CDR3 sequence is CASSQIGQGVGEQYF. CDR3 DNA sequence: TGTGCCAGCAGCCAAATCGGACAGGGGGTAGGTGAGCAGTACTTC.

V usage is TRBV28 and J usage is TRBJ1-3; D unresolved. Germline V gene sequence: CDR1 MDHEN, CDR2 SYDVKM. Deletions cut 5 bases from V and 8 bases from J, with 22 bases between. CDR3 length equals 16 residues. The chain's CDR3 is CASSPHDTYTVDTIYF. CDR3 DNA: TGTGCCAGCAGTCCTCATGACACCTACACGGTGGACACCATATATTTT.

The DNA of the CDR3 is TGCGCCAGCAGCTCGCTCCAGGGGGCAAAGGCTGTCTTTGGAAACACTGAAGCTTTCTTT. Translated: CASSSLQGAKAVFGNTEAFF. V gene TRBV5-1 combines with J gene TRBJ1-1, with 8 bases aligning to TRBD1. CDR3 size: 20 residues. The V gene end was trimmed by 3 bases and the J gene end by 2 bases; junction bases not matched to a gene: 21. Germline values: CDR1 SGHRS, CDR2 YFSETQ.

V is TRBV4-1 and J is TRBJ1-2; D is unresolved. Germline lookup yields CDR1 MGHRA and CDR2 YSYEKL. Deletions cut 0 bases from V and 8 bases from J, with 13 bases between. There are 14 residues in the CDR3. Here the CDR3 reads CASSQDALPGGYTF. CDR3 nucleotides: TGCGCCAGCAGCCAAGATGCACTTCCCGGGGGCTACACCTTC.

This chain uses TRBV24-1 with TRBJ1-1; TRBD1 might be the D (6 bases). Germline V gene sequence: CDR1 KGHDR, CDR2 SFDVKD. CDR3 length: 13 residues. V was shortened by 2 bases and J by 6 bases, with 9 bases between the two germline ends. The CDR3 sequence: CATSDSQGSEAFF. CDR3 DNA: TGTGCCACCAGTGATTCCCAGGGGTCTGAAGCTTTCTTT.

The chain uses TRBV28 and TRBJ1-1; D not resolved. Trimming shortened V by 7 bases and J by 1 base, and 7 bases separated the two germline ends. CDR1 is MDHEN and CDR2 is SYDVKM in the germline V gene. The CDR3 spans 12 residues. Written as DNA, the CDR3 is TGTGCCAGCAAGGAGGGGAACACTGAAGCTTTCTTT. It is translated as CASKEGNTEAFF.

The chain uses TRBV28 and TRBJ2-3; D is possibly TRBD2 (5 bases). The CDR3 contains 16 residues. Looked up from germline, CDR1 is MDHEN and CDR2 is SYDVKM. V dropped 3 bases and J dropped 6 bases, with 19 bases sitting between them. The CDR3 DNA reads as TGTGCCAGCAGTTTCCGGGGAGACTCCTCGGCGGATACGCAGTATTTT. Its translation is CASSFRGDSSADTQYF.

The chain is built from TRBV12-3 or TRBV12-4 and TRBJ2-6; no clear D gene. V gave up 6 bases and J gave up 4 bases, with 7 bases separating them. The CDR3 totals 13 residues. The CDR3 region is CASSYGGANVLTF. The CDR3 DNA reads TGTGCCAGCAGCTACGGGGGGGCCAACGTCCTGACTTTC.

J is TRBJ2-1 and V is TRBV6-5; TRBD1 agrees at 10 bases. The CDR3 has 16 residues. The V gene end was trimmed by 0 bases and the J gene end by 3 bases; junction bases not matched to a gene: 2. Germline CDR1 MNHEY, CDR2 SVGAGI. CDR3 sequence (DNA): TGTGCCAGCAGTTACTCTTGGACAGGGGGCTACAATGAGCAGTTCTTC. This encodes CASSYSWTGGYNEQFF.

Here the CDR3 DNA reads TGTGCCAGCTCAGCCCCTGGCGGGAGTCCCTACAATGAGCAGTTCTTC. Translation gives CASSAPGGSPYNEQFF. The rearrangement links TRBV18 to TRBJ2-1; TRBD2 agrees at 7 bases. The germline V gene has CDR1 KGHSH and CDR2 LQKENI. J was trimmed by 2 bases and V by 5 bases; bases with no gene match: 9. The CDR3 is 16 residues long.

The rearrangement links TRBV29-1 to TRBJ2-7, with 9 bases matching TRBD1. CDR1 SQVTM and CDR2 ANQGSEA come from the germline V gene. The CDR3 totals 14 residues. The ends lost 4 bases at V and 6 bases at J; junction bases unmatched: 10. This chain's CDR3 is CSVASGTGTGEQYF. CDR3 nucleotide sequence: TGCAGCGTTGCCTCCGGGACAGGGACTGGCGAGCAGTACTTC.

V usage is TRBV3-1 (or the pseudogene TRBV3-2) and J usage is TRBJ2-3; 11 bases line up with TRBD2. Germline V gives CDR1 LGHDT, CDR2 YNNKEL (reference sequence). J gave up 4 bases and V 1 base, and 7 bases lay outside the gene matches. The CDR3 length is 17 residues. The CDR3 reads CASSQGTSGRGADTQYF. Here the CDR3 DNA reads TGTGCCAGCAGCCAAGGTACTAGCGGGAGAGGTGCAGATACGCAGTATTTT.

DNA of the CDR3: TGTGCCAGCACCGGGGACACGAACTACGAGCAGTACTTC. Translation: CASTGDTNYEQYF. The chain is built from TRBV2 and TRBJ2-7, with D maybe TRBD1 (6 bases). Trimming shortened V by 7 bases and J by 3 bases, and 13 bases separated the two germline ends. The CDR3 is 13 amino acids. Germline values: CDR1 SNHLY, CDR2 FYNNEI.

This clone was observed a single time. This rearrangement joins TRBV9 to TRBJ2-3; 7 nucleotides agree with TRBD1. This CDR3 comprises 17 residues. Per the germline V gene, CDR1 is SGDLS and CDR2 is YYNGEE. V was clipped by 0 bases and J by 2 bases; unmatched bases: 9. CDR3 in amino acids: CASSVDIRDRYTDTQYF. The DNA of the CDR3 is TGTGCCAGCAGCGTAGACATCCGGGACAGATACACAGATACGCAGTATTTT.

This clone was seen a single time. This chain links TRBV11-3 with TRBJ2-7; no firm D call. CDR3 size: 13 residues. The V gene's germline CDR1 is SGHNT and CDR2 YENEEA. Trimming cost V 5 bases and J 3 bases, with 11 bases left between them. CDR3 region: CASSEEFGYEQYF. Written as DNA, the CDR3 is TGTGCCAGCAGCGAGGAATTTGGCTACGAGCAGTACTTC.

The V call is TRBV2, the J call TRBJ1-5; 9 nucleotides line up with TRBD1. The CDR3 totals 14 residues. V dropped 7 bases and J dropped 2; count of bases not matched to a gene: 3. From germline, CDR1 is SNHLY and CDR2 FYNNEI. The DNA for the CDR3 is TGTGCCAGCATCCGGGACAGGGGCAATCAGCCCCAGCATTTT. Its protein product is CASIRDRGNQPQHF.

The CDR3 DNA follows: TGTGCCAGCAGTGAATCCCCAGCTTACTATGGCTACACCTTC. This gives the protein CASSESPAYYGYTF. The V and J genes are TRBV25-1 and TRBJ1-2; D gene uncertain. The CDR3 is 14 amino acids. Germline V gives CDR1 MGHDK, CDR2 SYGVNS. V lost 1 base and J 3 bases, leaving 9 bases between the germline ends.

The chain is built from TRBV25-1 and TRBJ2-1; 7 bases match TRBD1. CDR1 and CDR2 from the germline V gene are MGHDK and SYGVNS. The CDR3 extends over 15 amino acids. V lost 3 bases, J lost 10 bases, and 12 bases stayed unmatched. In DNA, the CDR3 is TGTGCCAGCAGTGAGCGAGACAGGGACGGGAAGGAGCAGTTCTTC. Amino acids: CASSERDRDGKEQFF.

Of note for this clone: The sample carries other DNA sequences with the same CDR3. The chain uses TRBV5-4 and TRBJ2-7; D uncertain. The CDR3 totals 14 residues. V was shortened by 0 bases and J by 1 base, with 8 bases between the two germline ends. In germline, CDR1 is SGHNT, CDR2 YYREEE (reference sequence). The chain's CDR3 is CASSLGGRSYEQYF. In nucleotides, the CDR3 is TGTGCCAGCAGCTTGGGCGGCCGATCCTACGAGCAGTACTTC.

The chain links TRBV5-4 to TRBJ1-6, with D perhaps matching TRBD1 (5 bases). The germline V gene encodes CDR1 SGHNT and CDR2 YYREEE (reference sequence). The V end lost 0 bases, the J end lost 7 bases, and 14 bases lay between the germline ends. The CDR3 runs to 16 residues. In DNA, the CDR3 is TGTGCCAGCAGCTTGGTCACAGGTTCCCTGAATTCACCCCTCCACTTT. Protein: CASSLVTGSLNSPLHF.